This T cell receptor beta chain was captured by sequencing in a study of early T cells in non-severe SARS-CoV-2 infection. TCRdb re-analysed the 5' RACE reads in MiXCR, keeping a single row per CDR3 protein. The sample holds tens of thousands of distinct CDR3 sequences, 15% seen once. Per germline, CDR1 PRHDT and CDR2 FYEKMQ (reference sequence). Trimming removed 5 bases from V and 4 bases from J; junction bases left unmatched: 14. The CDR3 consists of 19 residues. This clonotype has a count of ten or more. The sequence was obtained from an adult who was a healthcare worker with PCR-confirmed SARS-CoV-2 infection or an uninfected control (not recorded which). The chain joins TRBV13 to TRBJ2-2; 12 nucleotides align to TRBD2. The sequencing input was whole blood. The CDR3 loop reads CASSAPPTSGRGGTGELFF. CDR3 nucleotides: TGTGCCAGCAGCGCACCGCCGACTAGCGGGAGAGGTGGCACCGGGGAGCTGTTTTTT.